The 7 T cell receptor beta chains in this list originate from one sample, sequenced in a study of spatial heterogeneity in lung cancer. Study observations and caveats: Higher tumor mutation counts went along with higher counts of expanded intratumoral alpha and beta TCRs.

Time point noted: sample taken at primary tumor resection. TCRdb itself ran the 5' RACE reads through MiXCR, one entry per CDR3 protein. The sample consists of approximately 4,900 distinct CDR3 sequences, roughly 28% of them appearing once. The antigens of these receptors remain unknown. Sequences were derived from lung tumor tissue, sampled at surgery. All receptors derive from a male donor with early-stage non-small cell lung cancer.

The chain joins TRBV2 to TRBJ2-2; TRBD2 might be the D (6 bases). This CDR3 has 15 amino acids. CDR1 and CDR2 from the germline V gene are SNHLY and FYNNEI. V gave up 3 bases and J gave up 1 base, with 9 bases separating them. The CDR3 DNA reads TGTGCCAGCAGTGAGTTGCGGGAGAACACCGGGGAGCTGTTTTTT. It translates to CASSELRENTGELFF.

The rearrangement uses TRBV6-5 and TRBJ2-7, with a possible D match to TRBD2 (5 bases). Trimming removed 4 bases at V and 2 bases at J, with 9 bases between. The CDR3 sequence is 13 residues long. Germline CDR1 and CDR2: MNHEY and SVGAGI. In DNA form, the CDR3 reads TGTGCCAGCAGTTTGGACGGGGCCTACGAGCAGTACTTC. Its protein product is CASSLDGAYEQYF.

This clonotype came up many times. The V call is TRBV7-3, the J call TRBJ2-1; 10 positions agree with TRBD2. V gave up 2 bases and J gave up 10 bases; unmatched junction bases: 5. This CDR3 region has 14 residues. From germline, CDR1 is SGHTA and CDR2 FQGTGA. CDR3 loop: CASSLGGLAREQFF. The CDR3 nucleotides are TGTGCCAGCAGCTTAGGGGGACTAGCGAGGGAGCAGTTCTTC. Based on the CDR3 plus reference TRBV7-3 and TRBJ2-1, the full variable domain is GAGVSQTPSNKVTEKGKYVELRCDPISGHTALYWYRQSLGQGPEFLIYFQGTGAADDSGLPNDRFFAVRPEGSVSTLKIQRTERGDSAVYLCASSLGGLAREQFFGPGTRLTVL.

V is TRBV30 and J is TRBJ1-2; TRBD1 agrees at 7 bases. The V gene end was trimmed by 3 bases and the J gene end by 11 bases; junction bases not matched to a gene: 12. The CDR3 contains 13 residues. CDR1 and CDR2 (germline): GTSNPN, SVGIG (reference sequence). CDR3: CAWSPNRGQVYTF. The CDR3 region has the DNA TGTGCCTGGAGCCCGAATAGGGGGCAAGTGTACACCTTC.

The table lists this clonotype with a few counts. The DNA of the CDR3 is TGTGCTAGTGGTTTGCCGACCTTACCACGGGTAGCCGGGGAGCTGTTTTTT. Protein: CASGLPTLPRVAGELFF. J is TRBJ2-2 and V is TRBV12-5; D is undetermined. Germline loops: CDR1 LGHNT, CDR2 FRNRAP. V lost 2 bases and J lost 6, with 19 bases in between. The CDR3 has 17 amino acids.

This clonotype is judged medium-sized. The chain carries TRBV18 and TRBJ2-1; D is uncertain. The CDR3 runs to 14 residues. Looked up from germline, CDR1 is KGHSH and CDR2 is LQKENI. V was pared by 6 bases and J by 2 bases, with 11 bases between. This CDR3 reads CASSLSDTYNEQFF. The CDR3 region has the DNA TGTGCCAGCTCTCTCAGTGATACCTACAATGAGCAGTTCTTC. The variable domain in full, completed from reference TRBV18 and TRBJ2-1, reads NAGVMQNPRHLVRRRGQEARLRCSPMKGHSHVYWYRQLPEEGLKFMVYLQKENIIDESGMPKERFSAEFPKEGPSILRIQQVVRGDSAAYFCASSLSDTYNEQFFGPGTRLTVL.

About this clonotype itself: A much larger clone differs from this one at a single base, so this may be a read error. The rearrangement links TRBV7-2 to TRBJ1-6; D call uncertain. Trimming removed 3 bases from V and 6 bases from J, with 9 bases in between. CDR3 length equals 14 residues. Looked up from germline, CDR1 is SGHTA and CDR2 is FQGNSA. CDR3 loop: CASSLGMVNSPLHF. The CDR3 DNA follows: TGTGCCAGCAGCTTGGGCATGGTTAATTCACCCCTCCACTTT. The whole variable domain, filled in from reference TRBV7-2 and TRBJ1-6, reads GAGVSQSPSNKVTEKGKDVELRCDPISGHTALYWYRQSLGQGLEFLIYFQGNSAPDKSGLPSDRFSAERTGGSVSTLTIQRTQQEDSAVYLCASSLGMVNSPLHFGNGTRLTVT.